This T cell receptor (beta chain) was sequenced in a study of T cell changes during pregnancy in multiple sclerosis. Looked up from germline, CDR1 is MDHEN and CDR2 is SYDVKM. This CDR3 region has 15 residues. V shed 7 bases, J shed 5 bases, and the junction held 9 bases outside the gene matches. This table comes from immunoSEQ multiplex PCR, and its TCRdb copy is limited to in-frame clones, with some not included. Among about 57,000 clones listed, around 92% were seen once. The TCR comes from a female donor with multiple sclerosis, enrolled in a pregnancy study. J is TRBJ2-2 and V is TRBV28; TRBD2 matches 8 bases. The starting material was CD4+ T cells from peripheral blood mononuclear cells, obtained in the second trimester of pregnancy. CDR3 in amino acids: CASITPSGRTGELFF. The CDR3 DNA reads TGTGCCAGCATTACGCCAAGCGGGAGAACCGGGGAGCTGTTTTTT.